What follows are 10 T cell receptor beta chains derived from one specimen sequenced in a study of T cell changes during pregnancy in multiple sclerosis. The assay was immunoSEQ multiplex PCR, and TCRdb's table has in-frame clones only and misses some. The table shows 30,000 to 40,000 clones, with about 90% occurring only once. Sequencing was performed on CD4+ T cells from peripheral blood mononuclear cells, taken in the third trimester of pregnancy. These receptors originate from a female donor in good health, enrolled as a control in a pregnancy study.

The chain has TRBV18 and TRBJ1-6, with D tentatively TRBD1 (6 bases). The CDR3 loop spans 15 amino acids. V was clipped by 4 bases and J by 7 bases, with 14 bases between them. Looked up from germline, CDR1 is KGHSH and CDR2 is LQKENI. The CDR3 sequence is CASSRGTQGNSPLHF. The CDR3 bases are TGTGCCAGCTCACGGGGTACACAGGGAAATTCACCCCTCCACTTT.

The chain has TRBV10-2 and TRBJ1-2; 10 nucleotides align to TRBD1. With V trimmed by 3 bases and J by 2 bases, 3 bases remained unmatched. The CDR3 is 15 amino acids. The germline CDR1 and CDR2 sequences are WSHSY and SAAADI. The CDR3 protein is CASSDRDRGNYGYTF. DNA for the CDR3: TGCGCCAGCAGTGATAGGGACAGGGGAAACTATGGCTACACCTTC.

This chain joins TRBV19 and TRBJ2-2; 9 nucleotides line up with TRBD1. The CDR3 runs 15 residues. Trimming cost V 4 bases and J 7 bases; bases outside gene matches: 7. The V gene's germline CDR1 is LNHDA and CDR2 SQIVND (reference sequence). CDR3 in DNA: TGTGCCAGTAGTAGTACAGGGGGCGCCGTCGGGGAGCTGTTTTTT. The encoded protein is CASSSTGGAVGELFF. The variable domain in full, completed from reference TRBV19 and TRBJ2-2, reads DGGITQSPKYLFRKEGQNVTLSCEQNLNHDAMYWYRQDPGQGLRLIYYSQIVNDFQKGDIAEGYSVSREKKESFPLTVTSAQKNPTAFYLCASSSTGGAVGELFFGEGSRLTVL.

The chain couples TRBV14 to TRBJ1-3, with no clear D. The CDR3 spans 17 residues. V was trimmed by 0 bases and J by 4 bases, leaving 16 bases between them. In germline, CDR1 is SGHDN, CDR2 FVKESK. CDR3 in amino acids: CASSQDIVAAPGNTIYF. The CDR3 bases are TGTGCCAGCAGCCAAGACATTGTCGCCGCGCCGGGAAACACCATATATTTT.

The chain employs TRBV14 and TRBJ2-7, with 9 positions matching TRBD1. The CDR3 is 15 residues long. CDR1 is SGHDN and CDR2 is FVKESK in the germline V gene. After removal of 5 bases from V and 3 bases from J, the junction contained 8 bases not matched to a gene. As DNA, the CDR3 is TGTGCCAGCAGCGTCATGAGGACAGGGGACTACGAGCAGTACTTC. As protein: CASSVMRTGDYEQYF.

This chain's CDR3 is CAGIEGHGYTF. CDR3 sequence (DNA): TGTGCCGGAATCGAGGGCCATGGCTACACCTTC. The chain couples TRBV30 to TRBJ1-2; D uncertain. Germline CDR1 reads GTSNPN; CDR2 reads SVGIG (reference sequence). V gave up 8 bases and J gave up 6 bases, with 13 bases separating them. This CDR3 is built from 11 residues.

This chain links TRBV6-5 with TRBJ2-2, with TRBD2 matching over 7 bases. Germline-derived CDR1 and CDR2 are MNHEY and SVGAGI. V shed 7 bases, J shed 6 bases, and the junction held 11 bases outside the gene matches. The CDR3 is made up of 15 amino acids. Here the CDR3 DNA reads TGTGCCAGCACCCGGGAGGCGGGGGTCCCCGGGGAGCTGTTTTTT. Protein product: CASTREAGVPGELFF.

V usage is TRBV2 and J usage is TRBJ2-7; 8 bases match TRBD1. Germline assignment: CDR1 SNHLY and CDR2 FYNNEI. This CDR3 spans 14 amino acids. V lost 6 bases to trimming and J lost 2 bases; unmatched junction nucleotides: 6. The CDR3 DNA sequence: TGTGCCAGCAGGACAGGGGCCGATACCTACGAGCAGTACTTC. The encoded protein is CASRTGADTYEQYF.

This sequence joins TRBV18 and TRBJ1-4; D might be TRBD1 (6 bases). CDR1 and CDR2 from the germline V gene are KGHSH and LQKENI. CDR3 size: 14 residues. Trimming stripped 3 bases from V and 8 bases from J, with 13 bases between. CDR3 nucleotides: TGTGCCAGCTCACCGGCGGGGGCGGTGGAAAAACTGTTTTTT. Residues: CASSPAGAVEKLFF.

The V and J genes are TRBV6-5 and TRBJ2-7, with D maybe TRBD2 (7 bases). The CDR3 consists of 14 residues. V lost 5 bases and J lost 5, with 16 bases in between. CDR1 and CDR2 from the germline V gene are MNHEY and SVGAGI. The CDR3 coding sequence is TGTGCCAGCAGTCCCCTGGCGGGGGCCGACGAGCAGTACTTC. Its translation: CASSPLAGADEQYF.